This T cell receptor (beta chain) was captured by sequencing in a study of CD8+CD57+ T cells in acquired aplastic anemia. About the study: The mean DNA yield obtained from sorted CD4+ and CD8+ cells came to about 3.2 ug.

By flow cytometry, patients selected for sequencing had shown an expansion of CD8+CD57+ cells. Blood sampling was performed on the patients, and none of them had received therapy by then. V was pared by 4 bases and J by 0 bases, with 6 bases of the junction left unmatched. Germline V gene lookup returns CDR1 DFQATT and CDR2 SNEGSKA (reference sequence). The CDR3 loop spans 15 amino acids. The study, taken as a whole, reports: Controls did not differ significantly from patients in CD8+ Simpson's diversity. Found in both controls and patients were twenty-nine CD8+ CDR3 sequences.

To note about this clonotype: Its cognate antigen is unknown.

Profiling of TCR beta VDJ combinations and CDR3 sequences used genomic DNA as template. From the reads, TCRdb called clonotypes with MiXCR, one entry per CDR3 protein. The data hold 80,000 or so distinct CDR3 sequences, with around 70% observed a single time. This clonotype was sampled from a human donor with aplastic anemia. This rearrangement joins TRBV20-1 to TRBJ1-5, with 7 bases that match TRBD1. Input material: sorted CD4+, CD8+, or CD8+CD57+ T cells (not recorded which) from PBMCs. CDR3 region: CSATGTVNSNQPQHF. CDR3 in DNA: TGCAGTGCTACAGGGACAGTTAATAGCAATCAGCCCCAGCATTTT.